The 20 T cell receptor beta chains presented below share a single source sample, sequenced in a study of OX40 agonist ivuxolimab in advanced cancers. Generated by immunoSEQ multiplex PCR, the TCRdb table keeps only in-frame clones and is missing some. Of tens of thousands of clones listed, more than 70% were seen once; the top ten hold over 2%. Material: CD4+ or CD8+ T cells sorted from blood, obtained in a trial of the OX40 agonist ivuxolimab. Receptors were obtained from an adult with an advanced solid tumor such as melanoma, head and neck, liver or kidney cancer.

This chain uses TRBV27 with TRBJ1-1, with 10 bases fitting TRBD1. The V gene end was trimmed by 4 bases and the J gene end by 4 bases; junction bases not matched to a gene: 3. Germline V gene sequence: CDR1 MNHEY, CDR2 SMNVEV (reference sequence). The CDR3 has 14 amino acids. CDR3 in DNA: TGTGCCAGCAGTTCGACAGGGGGCCGCACTGAAGCTTTCTTT. Translating it yields CASSSTGGRTEAFF.

The chain joins TRBV28 to TRBJ2-4, with 7 bases matching TRBD2. Germline CDR1 is MDHEN and CDR2 is SYDVKM. V lost 7 bases, J lost 6 bases, and 6 bases stayed unmatched. The CDR3 is 13 residues long. CDR3 residues: CASNPGRGNIQYF. CDR3 sequence (DNA): TGTGCCAGCAATCCAGGGAGGGGAAACATTCAGTACTTC.

This chain joins TRBV4-2 and TRBJ2-5; 12 bases are shared with TRBD2. The last part of the DNA fits TRBJ2-7 better; the J call may be wrong. The CDR3 contains 20 residues. The germline V gene encodes CDR1 LGHNA and CDR2 YNFKEQ. The CDR3 sequence: CASSQDLGTSGFFSSYEQYF. The CDR3 DNA follows: TGTGCCAGCAGCCAAGATTTGGGGACTAGCGGGTTTTTTAGCTCCTACGAGCAGTACTTC.

V usage is TRBV19 and J usage is TRBJ2-2, with 7 positions matching TRBD1. V lost 5 bases and J lost 4; bases outside the gene matches: 4. The CDR3 consists of 14 residues. Germline loops: CDR1 LNHDA, CDR2 SQIVND (reference sequence). As DNA, the CDR3 is TGTGCCAGTAGTTCGGGACAGCTCACCGGGGAGCTGTTTTTT. This gives the protein CASSSGQLTGELFF. Looking up the rest from reference TRBV19 and TRBJ2-2 gives the full variable domain: DGGITQSPKYLFRKEGQNVTLSCEQNLNHDAMYWYRQDPGQGLRLIYYSQIVNDFQKGDIAEGYSVSREKKESFPLTVTSAQKNPTAFYLCASSSGQLTGELFFGEGSRLTVL.

In DNA, the CDR3 is TGTGCCACCAGCAGAGAACAAGAGACCCAGTACTTC. This gives the protein CATSREQETQYF. The genes are TRBV15 and TRBJ2-5; D uncertain. Trimming took 0 bases from V and 2 from J, leaving 1 base between them. This CDR3 is built from 12 residues. Germline-derived CDR1 and CDR2 are LNHNV and YYDKDF (reference sequence). The entire variable domain, with the rest obtained from reference TRBV15 and TRBJ2-5, is as follows: DAMVIQNPRYQVTQFGKPVTLSCSQTLNHNVMYWYQQKSSQAPKLLFHYYDKDFNNEADTPDNFQSRRPNTSFCFLDIRSPGLGDTAMYLCATSREQETQYFGPGTRLLVL.

DNA for the CDR3: TGCGCCAGCAGCCTCACAGTAGCCAAAAACATTCAGTACTTC. This gives the protein CASSLTVAKNIQYF. The chain is built from TRBV5-1 and TRBJ2-4; D is ambiguous. This CDR3 has 14 amino acids. CDR1 and CDR2 (germline): SGHRS, YFSETQ. V shed 4 bases and J shed 0 bases, with 8 bases lying between them.

This clone showed up just a few times. This chain connects TRBV7-3 to TRBJ1-1; perhaps TRBD1 as D (5 bases). CDR3 length equals 14 residues. Deletions cut 5 bases from V and 9 bases from J, with 19 bases between. In germline, CDR1 is SGHTA, CDR2 FQGTGA. DNA for the CDR3: TGTGCCAGCAGCCCAGCGGGGAGACAGCACCAAGCTTTCTTT. It encodes CASSPAGRQHQAFF.

The chain joins TRBV30 to TRBJ1-1; D gene uncertain. Trimming removed 3 bases at V and 5 bases at J, with 13 bases between. CDR3 length: 13 residues. Germline V gene lookup returns CDR1 GTSNPN and CDR2 SVGIG (reference sequence). The CDR3 DNA reads as TGTGCCTGGAGAAAAATCTCGGGGACTGAAGCTTTCTTT. This translates into CAWRKISGTEAFF.

CDR3 sequence (DNA): TGTGCCAGCTCACCACCCGGCGAAACTAACACTGAAGCTTTCTTT. The encoded protein is CASSPPGETNTEAFF. This chain links TRBV18 with TRBJ1-1; D is uncertain. CDR3 length: 15 amino acids. Trimming pared 0 bases from V and 2 bases from J, leaving 10 bases between. Germline V gene data show CDR1 as KGHSH and CDR2 as LQKENI.

J is TRBJ1-1 and V is TRBV29-1; 7 bases agree with TRBD1. CDR1 and CDR2 from the germline V gene are SQVTM and ANQGSEA. The ends lost 7 bases at V and 5 bases at J; junction bases unmatched: 13. The CDR3 is made up of 14 amino acids. This CDR3 reads CSAVGQYLGTEAFF. CDR3 sequence (DNA): TGCAGCGCTGTGGGACAGTATCTGGGAACTGAAGCTTTCTTT. Using reference TRBV29-1 and TRBJ1-1 for the parts outside the CDR3, the full variable domain is SAVISQKPSRDICQRGTSLTIQCQVDSQVTMMFWYRQQPGQSLTLIATANQGSEATYESGFVIDKFPISRPNLTFSTLTVSNMSPEDSSIYLCSAVGQYLGTEAFFGQGTRLTVV.

V and J are TRBV2 and TRBJ1-1; D is unresolved. Germline V gene sequence: CDR1 SNHLY, CDR2 FYNNEI. V gave up 1 base and J gave up 1 base, with 13 bases separating them. CDR3 length: 16 residues. CDR3 nucleotides: TGTGCCAGCAGTGAAGATAAGAGGGCAGCGAACACTGAAGCTTTCTTT. Translated: CASSEDKRAANTEAFF.

The rearrangement uses TRBV6-1 and TRBJ2-3; 9 bases match TRBD2. Germline V CDR1 and CDR2: MNHNS, SASEGT. There are 15 residues in the CDR3. The V and J ends lost 3 bases and 5 bases, in that order; junction bases with no gene match: 6. This chain's CDR3 is CASSDTAGGRDTQYF. The CDR3 nucleotides are TGTGCCAGCAGTGACACAGCGGGGGGCAGAGATACGCAGTATTTT.

J is TRBJ2-4 and V is TRBV18, with 8 bases lining up with TRBD2. Germline V gene lookup returns CDR1 KGHSH and CDR2 LQKENI. This CDR3 comprises 13 residues. Losses at the gene ends were 3 bases for V and 8 bases for J; bases not matched to a gene: 3. The CDR3 reads CASSPGLVDIQYF. The CDR3 nucleotides are TGTGCCAGCTCACCGGGACTAGTGGACATTCAGTACTTC.

This chain uses TRBV2 with TRBJ2-4; 8 bases are shared with TRBD1. The CDR3 loop spans 13 amino acids. Germline V gene lookup returns CDR1 SNHLY and CDR2 FYNNEI. V was clipped by 3 bases and J by 7 bases; unmatched bases: 2. This CDR3 is CASSDSGGNIQYF. The CDR3 region has the DNA TGTGCCAGCAGTGACTCAGGGGGCAACATTCAGTACTTC.

The chain carries TRBV19 and TRBJ1-5; TRBD1 aligns across 8 bases. With V trimmed by 9 bases and J by 7 bases, 14 bases remained unmatched. The CDR3 runs to 15 residues. Looked up from germline, CDR1 is LNHDA and CDR2 is SQIVND (reference sequence). The CDR3 sequence is CASAEQGGGEQPQHF. The CDR3 coding sequence is TGTGCCAGCGCTGAACAGGGGGGCGGTGAGCAGCCCCAGCATTTT.

The genes are TRBV10-1 and TRBJ2-6; D remains unclear. Germline assignment: CDR1 WNHNN and CDR2 SYGVQD (reference sequence). The V end lost 0 bases, the J end lost 0 bases, and 12 bases lay between the germline ends. CDR3 length: 18 amino acids. The CDR3 loop reads CASSESSGDRSGANVLTF. The CDR3 DNA sequence: TGCGCCAGCAGTGAGTCCTCAGGAGATCGCTCTGGGGCCAACGTCCTGACTTTC.

Remarks on this clone: A junction end diverges from the germline sequence, so it may reflect a read error. The chain links TRBV5-4 to TRBJ2-7; 12 bases are shared with TRBD2. The germline V gene has CDR1 SGHNT and CDR2 YYREEE (reference sequence). The CDR3 extends over 15 amino acids. CDR3 DNA sequence: TGTGCCAGCCCAGGACTAGCGGGGATCTTGGGAAAGTGGGACTTC. Protein sequence: CASPGLAGILGKWDF.

CDR3 protein: CASSHGKGGDTQYF. For the CDR3, the DNA is TGTGCCAGCAGCCACGGTAAAGGAGGGGATACGCAGTATTTT. The chain couples TRBV7-9 to TRBJ2-3, with D possibly matching TRBD2 (6 bases). Trimming shortened V by 5 bases and J by 6 bases, and 15 bases separated the two germline ends. This CDR3 is built from 14 residues. Germline V gene data show CDR1 as SEHNR and CDR2 as FQNEAQ (reference sequence).

This clone has a single count. The DNA for the CDR3 is TGTGCCTGGAGACAGGGTGGTTCTAGCTATGGCTACACCTTC. Its protein product is CAWRQGGSSYGYTF. The chain carries TRBV30 and TRBJ1-2; D possibly corresponds to TRBD1 (6 bases). V gave up 3 bases and J gave up 4 bases, with 15 bases separating them. The CDR3 runs 14 residues. In germline, CDR1 is GTSNPN, CDR2 SVGIG (reference sequence).

As for this clone: Other DNA sequences in the same sample also yield this CDR3. The chain couples TRBV9 to TRBJ2-3; no definite D call. Deletions cut 4 bases from V and 2 bases from J, with 11 bases between. Per germline, CDR1 SGDLS and CDR2 YYNGEE. The CDR3 runs to 14 residues. This CDR3 is CASSRKQDTDTQYF. The CDR3 region has the DNA TGTGCCAGCAGCCGAAAGCAGGACACAGATACGCAGTATTTT. The full variable domain, its missing parts supplied by reference TRBV9 and TRBJ2-3, is DSGVTQTPKHLITATGQRVTLRCSPRSGDLSVYWYQQSLDQGLQFLIQYYNGEERAKGNILERFSAQQFPDLHSELNLSSLELGDSALYFCASSRKQDTDTQYFGPGTRLTVL.